This is a list of T cell receptor beta chains from one sample in a study of early stage breast cancer tumors. The assay was immunoSEQ multiplex PCR, and TCRdb's table has in-frame clones only and misses some. The sample yields about 63,000 clones, 70% to 80% seen once. The sample taken for sequencing was blood. These receptors were taken from a person in their twenties or thirties with breast cancer. Each CDR3 is given with its conserved first and last residue. Fields, in order: J gene, clone size, V gene, D gene, CDR3 protein, CDR3 DNA. A D gene is named only where the DNA matches it firmly. Some rows have no size entry. The others give once, few or many, or a class for an expanded clone.

TRBJ1-1 NA TRBV21-1 NA CASSRITSRWNMNTEAFF TGTGCCAGCAGCCGCATAACCTCCCGTTGGAATATGAACACTGAAGCTTTCTTT
TRBJ2-7 NA TRBV27 NA CASSPLEVSYEQYF TGTGCCAGCAGTCCCCTCGAGGTTAGCTACGAGCAGTACTTC
TRBJ2-5 once TRBV5-1 NA CASSSDSGETQYF TGCGCCAGCAGCTCTGATTCTGGGGAGACCCAGTACTTC
TRBJ2-7 NA TRBV6-1 NA CASSDQGTPYEQYF TGTGCCAGCAGTGACCAGGGTACCCCCTACGAGCAGTACTTC
TRBJ2-5 NA TRBV5-1 TRBD2 CASSSRGSGNQETQYF TGCGCCAGCAGCTCCAGGGGTAGCGGGAACCAAGAGACCCAGTACTTC
TRBJ2-5 NA TRBV7-7 TRBD2 CASSLSALAGEGTQYF TGTGCTAGCAGCTTAAGCGCGCTAGCGGGAGAAGGGACCCAGTACTTC
TRBJ2-1 NA TRBV5-4 NA CASRPDSFVYNEQFF TGTGCCAGCAGACCTGACAGTTTCGTTTACAATGAGCAGTTCTTC
TRBJ2-3 NA TRBV6-1 TRBD1 CASSESPGQGADTQYF TGTGCCAGCAGTGAAAGTCCGGGACAGGGGGCAGATACGCAGTATTTT
TRBJ1-1 NA TRBV6-5 NA CASSNEQGWTEAFF TGTGCCAGCAGTAATGAGCAGGGATGGACTGAAGCTTTCTTT
TRBJ2-7 NA TRBV4-2 NA CASSQGFGLGMSYEQYF TGTGCCAGCAGCCAAGGATTTGGCCTAGGGATGAGCTACGAGCAGTACTTC
TRBJ1-1 NA TRBV19 TRBD1 CASRGAGQVDLGKAFF TGTGCCAGTAGAGGGGCGGGACAGGTCGACTTAGGGAAAGCTTTCTTT
TRBJ2-7 NA TRBV4-1 NA CASSPIGGSYEQYF TGCGCCAGCAGCCCTATTGGGGGCTCCTACGAGCAGTACTTC
TRBJ2-1 NA TRBV4-1 TRBD2 CASSLRLANEQFF TGCGCCAGCAGTCTCCGACTAGCCAATGAGCAGTTCTTC
TRBJ2-2 NA TRBV10-1 NA CASSGSFTGELFF TGCGCCAGCAGTGGTAGCTTCACCGGGGAGCTGTTTTTT
TRBJ2-3 NA TRBV4-3 TRBD2 CASSPRTLAGDADTQYF TGCGCCAGCAGCCCCCGTACTCTAGCGGGAGATGCAGATACGCAGTATTTT
TRBJ2-3 NA TRBV7-9 NA CASSPAVGSTDTQYF TGTGCCAGCAGCCCCGCTGTCGGTAGCACAGATACGCAGTATTTT
TRBJ1-3 NA TRBV30 NA CAWSISQSGNTIYF TGTGCCTGGAGCATATCACAGTCTGGAAACACCATATATTTT
TRBJ2-5 NA TRBV11-2 NA CASSRSGLWETQYF TGTGCCAGCAGCCGAAGTGGGCTATGGGAGACCCAGTACTTC
TRBJ2-7 NA TRBV5-8 NA CASLQGTYEQYF TGTGCCAGCCTTCAGGGAACCTACGAGCAGTACTTC
TRBJ2-3 NA TRBV2 NA CASRATDTQYF TGTGCCAGCAGGGCTACAGATACGCAGTATTTT
TRBJ2-7 NA TRBV4-1 TRBD2 CASSHGRALSYEQYF TGCGCCAGCAGCCACGGGAGGGCCCTCTCCTACGAGCAGTACTTC
TRBJ1-5 NA TRBV2 NA CASRTDRMGSNQPQHF TGTGCCAGCAGAACTGACAGAATGGGAAGCAATCAGCCCCAGCATTTT
TRBJ1-5 once TRBV18 TRBD1 CASSIGTGIGQPQHF TGTGCCAGCTCAATCGGGACAGGGATTGGACAGCCCCAGCATTTT
TRBJ1-3 NA TRBV12-5 NA CASQGPSLGTIYF TGTGCTAGTCAGGGGCCCTCTTTAGGCACCATATATTTT
TRBJ2-1 once TRBV5-1 NA CASSLVVRGDEQFF TGCGCCAGCAGCTTGGTCGTTCGGGGTGATGAGCAGTTCTTC
TRBJ2-5 NA TRBV11-2 TRBD1 CASSLGLQGRETQYF TGTGCCAGCAGCTTAGGTTTACAGGGGCGAGAGACCCAGTACTTC
TRBJ2-7 NA TRBV2 TRBD2 CASSEGTSAYEQYF TGTGCCAGCAGTGAGGGGACTAGCGCTTACGAGCAGTACTTC
TRBJ2-7 NA TRBV27 TRBD2 CASRLAGTYEQYF TGTGCCAGCAGACTAGCGGGAACCTACGAGCAGTACTTC
TRBJ2-7 NA TRBV4-1 NA CASSQVSASANSYEQYF TGCGCCAGCAGCCAAGTTTCGGCTAGCGCAAACTCCTACGAGCAGTACTTC
TRBJ2-3 once TRBV6-1 NA CASRKHLPLTDTQYF TGTGCCAGCAGGAAACATCTCCCCCTCACAGATACGCAGTATTTT
TRBJ2-3 NA TRBV7-6 TRBD2 CASSLVIAGGTDTQYF TGTGCCAGCAGCTTAGTGATAGCGGGAGGAACAGATACGCAGTATTTT
TRBJ2-1 NA TRBV6-6 NA CASSYSLGGLKNEQFF TGTGCCAGCAGTTACTCTTTGGGGGGGCTCAAGAATGAGCAGTTCTTC
TRBJ1-6 NA TRBV11-2 NA CASHRGVGSPLHF TGTGCCAGTCATAGGGGGGTAGGGTCACCCCTCCACTTT
TRBJ2-1 NA TRBV14 NA CASSLTQGNEQFF TGTGCCAGCAGCCTGACTCAGGGCAATGAGCAGTTCTTC
TRBJ2-1 NA TRBV5-6 TRBD2 CASSLETSADSYNEQFF TGTGCCAGCAGCTTGGAGACTAGCGCGGATTCCTACAATGAGCAGTTCTTC
TRBJ1-2 once TRBV2 NA CASRPRTYGYTF TGTGCCAGCAGGCCAAGGACCTATGGCTACACCTTC
TRBJ2-1 NA TRBV7-8 TRBD2 CASSSTGTSEQFF TGTGCCAGCAGCTCAACCGGGACTAGTGAGCAGTTCTTC
TRBJ2-1 once TRBV6-6 TRBD1 CASSPMDREQFF TGTGCCAGCAGCCCAATGGACAGGGAGCAGTTCTTC
TRBJ1-5 NA TRBV4-1 NA CASSLGWYQPQHF TGCGCCAGCAGCCTAGGTTGGTATCAGCCCCAGCATTTT
TRBJ2-1 NA TRBV2 TRBD2 CASRPIAGVDNEQFF TGTGCCAGCAGGCCAATTGCGGGAGTAGACAATGAGCAGTTCTTC
TRBJ1-1 NA TRBV27 TRBD1 CASSLDRRGTEAFF TGTGCCAGCAGTTTGGACAGGAGGGGAACTGAAGCTTTCTTT
TRBJ2-1 NA TRBV11-3 NA CASSSTGWRGNEQFF TGTGCCAGCAGCTCTACAGGATGGAGGGGGAATGAGCAGTTCTTC
TRBJ2-7 NA TRBV14 NA CASSQGLIPYEQYF TGTGCCAGCAGCCAGGGTCTGATCCCCTACGAGCAGTACTTC
TRBJ2-7 NA TRBV7-2 NA CASSLGAASYEQYF TGTGCCAGCAGCTTGGGGGCCGCATCCTACGAGCAGTACTTC
TRBJ2-3 NA TRBV13 TRBD2 CASSLTTSGADTQYF TGTGCCAGCAGCTTAACGACTAGCGGGGCAGATACGCAGTATTTT
TRBJ2-3 NA TRBV6-1 NA CASSEALTAGTDTQYF TGTGCCAGCAGTGAAGCGCTAACTGCGGGCACAGATACGCAGTATTTT
TRBJ1-3 few TRBV7-2 NA CASSFAVQGGLSGNTIYF TGTGCCAGCAGCTTCGCAGTCCAAGGGGGTCTCTCTGGAAACACCATATATTTT
TRBJ2-6 NA TRBV7-6 TRBD1 CASSLGGQSSGANVLTF TGTGCCAGCAGCTTAGGGGGACAGAGTTCTGGGGCCAACGTCCTGACTTTC
TRBJ1-1 NA TRBV11-2 NA CASSLDEAFF TGTGCCAGCAGCTTAGATGAAGCTTTCTTT
TRBJ2-7 NA TRBV5-1 TRBD1 CASSGTGLHEQYF TGCGCCAGCAGCGGGACAGGGCTACACGAGCAGTACTTC
TRBJ1-1 NA TRBV9 NA CASSVKDFTEAFF TGTGCCAGCAGCGTAAAGGACTTCACTGAAGCTTTCTTT
TRBJ1-5 NA TRBV7-7 NA CASSSLTFRSLLTFCNQPQHF TGTGCTAGCAGCTCGCTAACTTTTCGATCGCTCCTGACTTTTTGCAATCAGCCCCAGCATTTT
TRBJ2-1 NA TRBV7-2 TRBD1 CASRQQGSSYNEQFF TGTGCCAGCAGACAACAGGGGAGCTCCTACAATGAGCAGTTCTTC